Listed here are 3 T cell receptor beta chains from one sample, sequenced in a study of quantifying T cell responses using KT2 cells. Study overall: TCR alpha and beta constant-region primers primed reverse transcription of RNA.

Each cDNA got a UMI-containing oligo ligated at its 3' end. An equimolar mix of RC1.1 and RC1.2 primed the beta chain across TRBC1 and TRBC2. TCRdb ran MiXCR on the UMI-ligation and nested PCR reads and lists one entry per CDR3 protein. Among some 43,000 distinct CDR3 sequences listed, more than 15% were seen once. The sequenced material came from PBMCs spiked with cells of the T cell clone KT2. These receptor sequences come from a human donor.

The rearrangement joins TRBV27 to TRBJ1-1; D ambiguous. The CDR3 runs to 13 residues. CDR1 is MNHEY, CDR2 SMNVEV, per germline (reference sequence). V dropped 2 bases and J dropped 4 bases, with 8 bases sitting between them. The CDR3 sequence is CASSLPGSTEAFF. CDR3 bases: TGTGCCAGCAGTTTACCGGGGAGCACTGAAGCTTTCTTT.

The CDR3 here is CASSGTSGRVKQYF. CDR3 nucleotides: TGTGCCAGCAGTGGGACTAGCGGGAGGGTGAAGCAGTACTTC. The chain has TRBV6-6 and TRBJ2-7; TRBD2 aligns across 16 bases. This CDR3 region has 14 residues. Germline CDR1 and CDR2: MNHNY and SVGAGI (reference sequence). V dropped 5 bases and J dropped 8; count of bases not matched to a gene: 3.

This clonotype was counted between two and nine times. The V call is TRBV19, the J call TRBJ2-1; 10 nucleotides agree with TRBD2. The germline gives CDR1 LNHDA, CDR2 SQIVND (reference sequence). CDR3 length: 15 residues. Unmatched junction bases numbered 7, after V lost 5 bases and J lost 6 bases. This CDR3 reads CASSPQRGGLNEQFF. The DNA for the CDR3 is TGTGCCAGTAGTCCCCAGCGGGGGGGCCTCAATGAGCAGTTCTTC.